This T cell receptor beta chain was recovered during a study of T cells after yellow fever vaccination. Study details: Any fraction with a low cell number was prepared using SMART-Seq v4 Ultra Low Input.

Study-level results: FACS-sorted repertoires could harbor abundant contaminating bulk-population clonotypes. Most clones from primary vaccination resurfaced after the booster (about 95% CD4, around 89% CD8).

Germline V gene data show CDR1 as ENHRY and CDR2 as SYGVKD. The CDR3 has 15 amino acids. V dropped 4 bases and J dropped 4 bases, with 16 bases sitting between them. Concerning this clonotype: What it recognizes is unknown.

Template-switching 5'RACE yielded the TCR cDNA; a universal primer site and UMIs were added in the process. Using its own MiXCR run on the 5' RACE reads, TCRdb lists one record per CDR3 protein. Of about 400,000 distinct CDR3 sequences in the sample, 6.2% were seen once. The rearrangement joins TRBV10-3 to TRBJ2-5, with D possibly being TRBD1 (5 bases). Material: PBMCs, obtained 5 days after the yellow fever booster vaccination. The receptor comes from a man aged 30 to 45 who received the YFV17D yellow fever vaccine. DNA for the CDR3: TGTGCCATCAGTGGCAGGGAAGGGCCATCAGAGACCCAGTACTTC. Protein: CAISGREGPSETQYF.